This TCR beta chain came from a study of T cell changes during pregnancy in multiple sclerosis. Produced via immunoSEQ multiplex PCR; TCRdb's table is partial and in-frame only. The sample records 50,000 to 70,000 clones, 91% being singletons. The specimen was peripheral blood, collected after pregnancy. The sequence came from a female donor in good health, enrolled as a control in a pregnancy study.

This CDR3 reads CASSLRAGALFFYGYTF. As DNA, the CDR3 is TGTGCCAGCAGCTTGAGGGCAGGGGCCCTATTTTTCTATGGCTACACCTTC. The chain is built from TRBV5-5 and TRBJ1-2, with a possible D match to TRBD1 (6 bases). V was trimmed by 1 base and J by 4 bases, leaving 20 bases between them. The CDR3 extends over 17 amino acids. Germline V gene sequence: CDR1 SGHKS, CDR2 YYEKEE (reference sequence). The whole variable domain, remainder taken from reference TRBV5-5 and TRBJ1-2, is DAGVTQSPTHLIKTRGQQVTLRCSPISGHKSVSWYQQVLGQGPQFIFQYYEKEERGRGNFPDRFSARQFPNYSSELNVNALLLGDSALYLCASSLRAGALFFYGYTFGSGTRLTVV.